The T cell receptor (beta chain) under discussion was sequenced for a study of OX40 agonist ivuxolimab in advanced cancers. The wider study: Ivuxolimab, an antibody acting as an agonist of OX40 (CD134), was used to treat patients. Patients treated during dose escalation were battling hepatocellular carcinoma, melanoma, renal cell or head and neck cancer. Study-wide results and limits: Compared with CD4+, CD8+ T cells on average had more expanded clones.

Trimming removed 6 bases from V and 4 bases from J; junction bases left unmatched: 2. The CDR3 runs to 13 residues. Germline-derived CDR1 and CDR2 are SGHDN and FVKESK. Peripheral blood came from all dose cohorts at three timepoints. A note on this clone: What it recognizes is unknown.

Generated by immunoSEQ multiplex PCR, the TCRdb table keeps only in-frame clones and is missing some. The sample yields around 48,000 clones, more than 70% seen once. This sequence joins TRBV14 and TRBJ2-7, with 11 bases lining up with TRBD2. The sample was CD4+ or CD8+ T cells sorted from blood, taken in a trial of the OX40 agonist ivuxolimab. The TCR comes from an adult with an advanced solid tumor such as melanoma, head and neck, liver or kidney cancer. The CDR3 DNA follows: TGTGCCAGCAGACTAGCGGGAGCTTACGAGCAGTACTTC. The encoded protein is CASRLAGAYEQYF.